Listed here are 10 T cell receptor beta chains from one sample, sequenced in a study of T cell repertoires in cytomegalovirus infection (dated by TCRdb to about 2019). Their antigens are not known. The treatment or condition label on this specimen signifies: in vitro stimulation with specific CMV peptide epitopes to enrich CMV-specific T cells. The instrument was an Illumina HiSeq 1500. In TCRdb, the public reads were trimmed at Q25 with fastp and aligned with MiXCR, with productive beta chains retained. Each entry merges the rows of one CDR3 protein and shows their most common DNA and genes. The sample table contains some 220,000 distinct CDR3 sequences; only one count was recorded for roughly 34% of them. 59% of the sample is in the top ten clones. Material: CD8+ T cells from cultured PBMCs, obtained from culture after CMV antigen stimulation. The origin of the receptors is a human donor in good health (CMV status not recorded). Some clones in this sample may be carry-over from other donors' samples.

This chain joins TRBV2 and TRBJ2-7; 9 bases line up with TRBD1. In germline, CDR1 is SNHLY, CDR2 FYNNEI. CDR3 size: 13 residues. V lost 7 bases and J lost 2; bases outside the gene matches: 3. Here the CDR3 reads CASMGTGTYEQYF. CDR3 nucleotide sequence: TGTGCCAGCATGGGGACAGGGACCTACGAGCAGTACTTC.

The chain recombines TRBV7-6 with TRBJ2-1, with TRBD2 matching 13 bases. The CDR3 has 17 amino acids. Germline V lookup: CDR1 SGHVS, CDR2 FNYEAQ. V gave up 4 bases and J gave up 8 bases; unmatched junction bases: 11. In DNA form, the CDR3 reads TGTGCCAGCAGCTCCCCCTTCGGGACTAGCGGGAATGATGAGCAGTTCTTC. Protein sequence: CASSSPFGTSGNDEQFF.

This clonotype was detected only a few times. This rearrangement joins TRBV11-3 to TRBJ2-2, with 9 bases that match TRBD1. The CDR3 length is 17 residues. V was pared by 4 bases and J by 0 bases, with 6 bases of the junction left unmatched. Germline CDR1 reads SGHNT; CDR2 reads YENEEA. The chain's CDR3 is CASSSGQGIANTGELFF. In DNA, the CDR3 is TGTGCCAGCAGCTCGGGACAGGGAATCGCGAACACCGGGGAGCTGTTTTTT.

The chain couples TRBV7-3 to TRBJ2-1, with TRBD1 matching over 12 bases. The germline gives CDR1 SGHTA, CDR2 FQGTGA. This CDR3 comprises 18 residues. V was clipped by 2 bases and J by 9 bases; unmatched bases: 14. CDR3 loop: CASSLEGGTGGLDSEQFF. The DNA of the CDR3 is TGTGCCAGCAGCTTAGAGGGGGGGACAGGGGGCCTGGACAGTGAGCAGTTCTTC.

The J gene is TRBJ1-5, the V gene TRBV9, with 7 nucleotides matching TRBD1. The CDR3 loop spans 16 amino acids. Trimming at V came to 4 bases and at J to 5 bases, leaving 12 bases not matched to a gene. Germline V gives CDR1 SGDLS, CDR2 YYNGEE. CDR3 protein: CASSPQTGPLYQPQHF. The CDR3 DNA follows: TGTGCCAGCAGCCCCCAGACAGGGCCCTTGTATCAGCCCCAGCATTTT.

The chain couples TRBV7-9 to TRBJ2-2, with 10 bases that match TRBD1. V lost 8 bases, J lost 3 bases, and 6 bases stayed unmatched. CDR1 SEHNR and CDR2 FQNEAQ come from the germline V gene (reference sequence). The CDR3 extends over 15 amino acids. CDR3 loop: CASDGTGDYTGELFF. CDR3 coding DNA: TGTGCCAGCGACGGGACAGGGGATTACACCGGGGAGCTGTTTTTT.

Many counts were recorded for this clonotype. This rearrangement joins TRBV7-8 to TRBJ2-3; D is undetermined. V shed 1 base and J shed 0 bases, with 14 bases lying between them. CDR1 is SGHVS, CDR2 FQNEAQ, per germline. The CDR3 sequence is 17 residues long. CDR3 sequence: CASSLVHGDNSTDTQYF. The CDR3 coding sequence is TGTGCCAGCAGCTTAGTCCACGGAGATAATAGCACAGATACGCAGTATTTT. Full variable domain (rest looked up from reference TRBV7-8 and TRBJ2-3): GAGVSQSPRYKVAKRGQDVALRCDPISGHVSLFWYQQALGQGPEFLTYFQNEAQLDKSGLPSDRFFAERPEGSVSTLKIQRTQQEDSAVYLCASSLVHGDNSTDTQYFGPGTRLTVL.

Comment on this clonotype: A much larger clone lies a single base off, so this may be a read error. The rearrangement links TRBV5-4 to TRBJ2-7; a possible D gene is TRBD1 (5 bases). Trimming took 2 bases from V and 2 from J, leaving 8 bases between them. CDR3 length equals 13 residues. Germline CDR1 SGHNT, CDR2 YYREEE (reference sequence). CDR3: CASSFGQAYEQYF. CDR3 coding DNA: TGTGCCAGCAGCTTCGGACAAGCCTACGAGCAGTACTTC. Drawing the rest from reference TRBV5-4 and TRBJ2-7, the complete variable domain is ETGVTQSPTHLIKTRGQQVTLRCSSQSGHNTVSWYQQALGQGPQFIFQYYREEENGRGNFPPRFSGLQFPNYSSELNVNALELDDSALYLCASSFGQAYEQYFGPGTRLTVT.

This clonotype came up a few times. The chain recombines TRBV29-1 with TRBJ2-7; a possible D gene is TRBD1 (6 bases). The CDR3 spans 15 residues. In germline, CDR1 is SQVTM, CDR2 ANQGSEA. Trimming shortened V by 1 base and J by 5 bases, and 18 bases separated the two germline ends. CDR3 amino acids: CSVEGRRQGRNEQYF. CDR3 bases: TGCAGCGTTGAAGGTCGGAGGCAGGGGAGAAACGAGCAGTACTTC.

CDR3 amino acids: CASTLQGTREKLFF. Written as DNA, the CDR3 is TGTGCCAGCACCCTACAGGGGACACGTGAAAAACTGTTTTTT. The chain has TRBV3-1 and TRBJ1-4; 7 bases match TRBD1. V was clipped by 7 bases and J by 7 bases; unmatched bases: 9. CDR1 is LGHDT, CDR2 YNNKEL, per germline (reference sequence). The CDR3 sequence is 14 residues long.